This T cell receptor beta chain was obtained from a study of blood T cell repertoires in COVID-19. On the study more broadly: Sites in the United States, Italy and Spain provided acute and convalescent COVID-19 samples.

Germline lookup yields CDR1 MGHDK and CDR2 SYGVNS. The CDR3 is 14 amino acids. V was trimmed by 3 bases and J by 5 bases, leaving 13 bases between them. The table came from immunoSEQ multiplex PCR; TCRdb's copy has only in-frame clones and leaves some out. The data contain a few hundred thousand clones, 65% to 85% of them singletons. The sequence was collected from a woman in her forties or fifties with acute or convalescent COVID-19. Material: peripheral blood. The chain joins TRBV25-1 to TRBJ1-1; D perhaps matches TRBD1 (6 bases). CDR3 DNA sequence: TGTGCCAGCAGTGATGTGGGGGCGAAGACTGAAGCTTTCTTT. Translating gives CASSDVGAKTEAFF.